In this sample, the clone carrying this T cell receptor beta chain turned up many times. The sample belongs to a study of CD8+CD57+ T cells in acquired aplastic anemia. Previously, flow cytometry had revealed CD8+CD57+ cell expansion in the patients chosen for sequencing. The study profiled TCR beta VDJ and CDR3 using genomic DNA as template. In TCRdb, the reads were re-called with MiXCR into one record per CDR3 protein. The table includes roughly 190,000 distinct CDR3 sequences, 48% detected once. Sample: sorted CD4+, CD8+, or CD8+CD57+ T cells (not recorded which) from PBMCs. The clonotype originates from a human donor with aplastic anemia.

The CDR3 reads CASSDSVYYEQYF. DNA of the CDR3: TGTGCCAGCAGTGACTCCGTTTACTACGAGCAGTACTTC. The chain joins TRBV12-3 or TRBV12-4 to TRBJ2-7; no definite D call. This CDR3 is 13 amino acids long. The ends were cut back, 5 bases at V and 3 bases at J, with 11 bases in the middle.